What follows are 13 T cell receptor beta chains derived from one specimen sequenced in a study of shared clonotypes between healthy human individuals. Using immunoSEQ multiplex PCR, the repertoire was profiled, and TCRdb retains in-frame clones only, with some absent. The table records about 2 million clones, less than 95% of them present only once. Positive CCR7 selection of CD45RO-negative cells yielded the naive CD8 cells, and terminally differentiated effector memory CD45RA+ cells were excluded. The specimen was naive CD8+ T cells sorted from blood. These receptors came from a man younger than 35 in good health.

The chain joins TRBV5-1 to TRBJ1-2; possibly TRBD1 for D (5 bases). Trimming removed 3 bases at V and 8 bases at J, with 32 bases between. The CDR3 is made up of 19 amino acids. Germline loops: CDR1 SGHRS, CDR2 YFSETQ. CDR3 DNA sequence: TGCGCCAGCAGCTCCCTACTCGGGACGACTCCTAATCCCGTCTTAGGCTACACCTTC. This gives the protein CASSSLLGTTPNPVLGYTF.

The V and J genes are TRBV6-1 and TRBJ2-7, with 7 bases identical to TRBD1. The CDR3 contains 14 residues. CDR1 and CDR2 from the germline V gene are MNHNS and SASEGT. V lost 7 bases, J lost 3 bases, and 9 bases stayed unmatched. Here the CDR3 DNA reads TGTGCCAGCACCTACAGGGGCTCCTTCTACGAGCAGTACTTC. Its protein is CASTYRGSFYEQYF.

The genes are TRBV29-1 and TRBJ2-1, with 8 positions matching TRBD2. The V gene end was trimmed by 1 base and the J gene end by 9 bases; junction bases not matched to a gene: 8. Germline V CDR1 and CDR2: SQVTM, ANQGSEA. CDR3 size: 14 residues. The CDR3 bases are TGCAGCGTTGAAGGGTGGCGGGGGGCCAGTGAGCAGTTCTTC. It specifies CSVEGWRGASEQFF.

This clone was seen once. This sequence joins TRBV7-9 and TRBJ2-7; D remains unclear. Germline loops: CDR1 SEHNR, CDR2 FQNEAQ (reference sequence). V was trimmed by 1 base and J by 2 bases, leaving 9 bases between them. CDR3 length equals 14 residues. Here the CDR3 reads CASSLDLGPYEQYF. Written as DNA, the CDR3 is TGTGCCAGCAGCTTAGATCTGGGCCCCTACGAGCAGTACTTC.

The gene calls are TRBV7-9 and TRBJ2-7; 10 bases line up with TRBD1. V shed 5 bases, J shed 4 bases, and the junction held 11 bases outside the gene matches. The V gene's germline CDR1 is SEHNR and CDR2 FQNEAQ (reference sequence). The CDR3 is made up of 16 amino acids. CDR3 nucleotides: TGTGCCAGCAGCATCCGATCCTCGGGACAGGGGTACGAGCAGTACTTC. It translates to CASSIRSSGQGYEQYF. Using reference TRBV7-9 and TRBJ2-7 for the parts outside the CDR3, the full variable domain is DTGVSQNPRHKITKRGQNVTFRCDPISEHNRLYWYRQTLGQGPEFLTYFQNEAQLEKSRLLSDRFSAERPKGSFSTLEIQRTEQGDSAMYLCASSIRSSGQGYEQYFGPGTRLTVT.

The chain has TRBV5-4 and TRBJ2-7, with 12 bases matching TRBD2. V was pared by 4 bases and J by 5 bases, with 4 bases of the junction left unmatched. The CDR3 length is 14 residues. CDR1 and CDR2 (germline): SGHNT, YYREEE (reference sequence). The CDR3 DNA reads as TGTGCCAGCAGCCCCCGGACTAGCGGGAACGAGCAGTACTTC. This codes for CASSPRTSGNEQYF.

The chain combines TRBV6-5 with TRBJ2-6, with D possibly matching TRBD2 (6 bases). Trimming took off 5 bases at V and 0 bases at J, with 8 bases between the two ends. The V gene's germline CDR1 is MNHEY and CDR2 SVGAGI. This CDR3 has 15 amino acids. The CDR3 sequence: CASSAGPSGANVLTF. The CDR3 DNA sequence: TGTGCCAGCAGTGCGGGACCCTCTGGGGCCAACGTCCTGACTTTC.

The J gene is TRBJ2-5, the V gene TRBV7-2, with 10 bases aligning to TRBD2. Germline assignment: CDR1 SGHTA and CDR2 FQGNSA. The CDR3 loop spans 19 amino acids. The ends lost 5 bases at V and 5 bases at J; junction bases unmatched: 20. The chain's CDR3 is CASSLTGLALNPLMETQYF. CDR3 nucleotides: TGTGCCAGCAGCCTCACGGGACTAGCGTTAAACCCTTTGATGGAGACCCAGTACTTC.

The chain carries TRBV6-6 and TRBJ2-7; no firm D call. In germline, CDR1 is MNHNY, CDR2 SVGAGI (reference sequence). This CDR3 region has 16 residues. The V gene lost 1 base and the J gene lost 3 bases, with 16 bases spanning the gap. CDR3 nucleotides: TGTGCCAGCAGTTACTTGGCCACTTTTGAGGTCTACGAGCAGTACTTC. This encodes CASSYLATFEVYEQYF.

The CDR3 DNA follows: TGTGCCAGCGGGTATGGGCTAGCGGGCGAAAACACCGGGGAGCTGTTTTTT. It specifies CASGYGLAGENTGELFF. The V and J genes are TRBV27 and TRBJ2-2, with 8 bases identical to TRBD2. Per germline, CDR1 MNHEY and CDR2 SMNVEV (reference sequence). V was pared by 8 bases and J by 2 bases, with 13 bases of the junction left unmatched. This CDR3 comprises 17 residues.

This chain joins TRBV11-2 and TRBJ1-4; 7 bases map to TRBD1. The CDR3 consists of 16 residues. The germline V gene encodes CDR1 SGHAT and CDR2 FQNNGV. The trim removed 5 bases at V and 8 bases at J, leaving 14 bases unmatched. The CDR3 protein is CASSPWTTGVGEKLFF. CDR3 nucleotides: TGTGCCAGCAGCCCGTGGACAACAGGGGTAGGCGAAAAACTGTTTTTT.

The chain couples TRBV30 to TRBJ2-7; D is possibly TRBD2 (5 bases). The length of the CDR3 is 14 residues. Between the trimmed V and J ends, which lost 0 bases and 7 bases, there was a span of 16 bases. Germline lookup yields CDR1 GTSNPN and CDR2 SVGIG (reference sequence). The DNA for the CDR3 is TGTGCCTGGAGTGTACCACTGGACTCGATAGAGCAGTACTTC. Translating gives CAWSVPLDSIEQYF.

The J gene is TRBJ2-7, the V gene TRBV4-1, with a weak D call TRBD1 (6 bases). The CDR3 extends over 15 amino acids. V was shortened by 1 base and J by 4 bases, with 14 bases between the two germline ends. CDR1 MGHRA and CDR2 YSYEKL come from the germline V gene. The CDR3: CASSQGNSGAYEQYF. The CDR3 nucleotides read TGCGCCAGCAGCCAAGGTAACTCAGGGGCATACGAGCAGTACTTC.